Below, one T cell receptor (beta chain) is given with its context. A read error may account for a junction end that differs from germline. Using immunoSEQ multiplex PCR, the repertoire was profiled, and TCRdb retains in-frame clones only, with some absent. The sample holds 30,000 or so clones, 82% seen once. Germline CDR1 reads LNHNV; CDR2 reads YYDKDF (reference sequence). The CDR3 contains 16 residues. This sample is part of a study of OX40 agonist ivuxolimab in advanced cancers. About the study: In three patients, partial responses were observed, one with hepatocellular carcinoma and two with cutaneous melanoma.

The sample here was CD4+ or CD8+ T cells sorted from blood, taken in a trial of the OX40 agonist ivuxolimab. This TCR was sampled from an adult with an advanced solid tumor such as melanoma, head and neck, liver or kidney cancer. J is TRBJ2-6 and V is TRBV15; D remains unclear. The CDR3 sequence: CATSRDMYSGANVLTF. DNA of the CDR3: TGTGCCACCAGTAGAGATATGTACTCTGGGGCCAACGTCCTGACTTTC.